This T cell receptor (beta chain) originates from a study of long-term antiretroviral therapy in people with HIV. It was version v3.0 of the immunoSEQ assay that was run at survey level. This table comes from immunoSEQ multiplex PCR, and its TCRdb copy is limited to in-frame clones, with some not included. The table has about 22,000 clones, around 85% seen once. As for this clone: The antigen is undetermined.

Study-wide results and limits: Sampling of blood ran from the mid-2000s to the late 2010s, and older ART regimens were possibly in use.

This CDR3 contains 14 residues. Trimming took 4 bases from V and 4 from J, leaving 13 bases between them. From germline, CDR1 is MNHEY and CDR2 SVGAGI. Each donor had at least one pre-ART and at least two post-ART PBMC samples. None of the participants with HIV were treated outside the United States. Until DNA extraction, the samples held between 1-10 million cryopreserved PBMC. The source is a man younger than 35 with HIV. The chain combines TRBV6-5 with TRBJ1-2; D perhaps matches TRBD1 (6 bases). The starting material was unsorted PBMCs, obtained 4 years after starting antiretroviral therapy. The CDR3: CASSFQGRGYGYTF. The CDR3 bases are TGTGCCAGCAGTTTTCAGGGGAGAGGCTATGGCTACACCTTC.